A selection of T cell receptor beta chains follows, all from one sample in a study of Ad26.COV2.S vaccination and SARS-CoV-2 variants. Profiling relied on immunoSEQ multiplex PCR, and the TCRdb table lists in-frame clones only, not all of them. The sample has about 460,000 clones; 70% to 90% are singletons. The specimen comprised peripheral blood, sampled in a trial of Ad26.COV2.S vaccine versus placebo. These TCRs come from a person between 18 and 65 years old who received the Ad26.COV2.S COVID-19 vaccine or a placebo. The CDR3 runs from the conserved cysteine through the conserved F or W. D genes are given only for firm matches. Not every row has a clone size; where given, it reads once, few, many or a size class.

NA,TRBV18,TRBD1,TRBJ2-7,CASSDGTGGQYEQYF,TGTGCCAGCTCAGACGGGACAGGGGGCCAGTACGAGCAGTACTTC
NA,TRBV7-2,TRBD2,TRBJ2-7,CASSPGVLAIYEQYF,TGTGCCAGCAGCCCAGGCGTACTAGCGATCTACGAGCAGTACTTC
NA,TRBV18,NA,TRBJ2-7,CASSPSGFRAYEQYF,TGTGCCAGCTCACCATCCGGGTTTCGAGCCTACGAGCAGTACTTC
NA,TRBV30,NA,TRBJ1-4,CAWNESGEKLFF,TGTGCCTGGAATGAGAGCGGGGAAAAACTGTTTTTT
few,TRBV4-3,TRBD1,TRBJ2-2,CASSQGDRETGELFF,TGCGCCAGCAGCCAAGGCGACAGGGAGACCGGGGAGCTGTTTTTT
once,TRBV9,NA,TRBJ2-1,CASSLGGPYNEQFF,TGTGCCAGCAGCCTCGGGGGGCCCTACAATGAGCAGTTCTTC
NA,TRBV19,NA,TRBJ2-3,CASSIGLVADTQYF,TGTGCCAGTAGTATAGGCTTAGTTGCGGATACGCAGTATTTT
NA,TRBV13,NA,TRBJ1-2,CASRAWGFNHGYTF,TGTGCCAGCAGAGCTTGGGGTTTTAACCATGGCTACACCTTC
NA,TRBV4-1,TRBD2,TRBJ2-7,CASSQGLAISYEQYF,TGCGCCAGCAGCCAGGGACTAGCAATATCCTACGAGCAGTACTTC
NA,TRBV9,NA,TRBJ2-2,CASSSKSGHTGELFF,TGTGCCAGCAGTTCTAAAAGCGGCCACACCGGGGAGCTGTTTTTT
few,TRBV6-5,NA,TRBJ1-5,CASMNWPGPQHF,TGTGCCAGCATGAATTGGCCGGGGCCCCAGCATTTT
NA,TRBV12-3/TRBV12-4,NA,TRBJ1-5,CASSVESQPQHF,TGTGCCAGCAGTGTCGAAAGCCAGCCCCAGCATTTT
NA,TRBV2,TRBD1,TRBJ1-4,CASRRTGANEKLFF,TGTGCCAGCAGGAGGACAGGGGCTAATGAAAAACTGTTTTTT
NA,TRBV27,TRBD1,TRBJ1-1,CASRPAGQGNTEAFF,TGTGCCAGCAGACCCGCGGGACAGGGGAACACTGAAGCTTTCTTT
NA,TRBV4-2,NA,TRBJ1-4,CASSQDPIEKLFF,TGTGCCAGCAGCCAAGATCCTATTGAAAAACTGTTTTTT
NA,TRBV11-2,TRBD2,TRBJ2-3,CASSFHGTSGRLSTDTQYF,TGTGCCAGCAGCTTTCACGGGACTAGCGGGAGGCTCAGCACAGATACGCAGTATTTT
NA,TRBV18,NA,TRBJ2-5,CASSPNPHPGETQYF,TGTGCCAGCTCACCAAATCCCCACCCCGGGGAGACCCAGTACTTC